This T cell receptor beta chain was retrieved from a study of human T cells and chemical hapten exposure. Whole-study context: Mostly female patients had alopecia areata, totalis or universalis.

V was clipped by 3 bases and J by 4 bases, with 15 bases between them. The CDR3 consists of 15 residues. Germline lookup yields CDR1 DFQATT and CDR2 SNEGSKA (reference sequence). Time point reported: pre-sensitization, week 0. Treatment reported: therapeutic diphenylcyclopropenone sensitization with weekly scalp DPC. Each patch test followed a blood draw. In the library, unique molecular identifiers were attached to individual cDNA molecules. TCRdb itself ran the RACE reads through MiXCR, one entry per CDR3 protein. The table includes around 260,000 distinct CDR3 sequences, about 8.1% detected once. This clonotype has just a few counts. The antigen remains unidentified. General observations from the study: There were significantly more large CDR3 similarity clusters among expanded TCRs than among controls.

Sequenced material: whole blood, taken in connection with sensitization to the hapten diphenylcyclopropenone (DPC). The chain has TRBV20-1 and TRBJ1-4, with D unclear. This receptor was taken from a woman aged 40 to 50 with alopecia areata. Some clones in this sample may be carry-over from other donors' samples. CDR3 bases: TGCAGTGCTAGTCCCCCATCGGAGGGTAATGAAAAACTGTTTTTT. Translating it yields CSASPPSEGNEKLFF.